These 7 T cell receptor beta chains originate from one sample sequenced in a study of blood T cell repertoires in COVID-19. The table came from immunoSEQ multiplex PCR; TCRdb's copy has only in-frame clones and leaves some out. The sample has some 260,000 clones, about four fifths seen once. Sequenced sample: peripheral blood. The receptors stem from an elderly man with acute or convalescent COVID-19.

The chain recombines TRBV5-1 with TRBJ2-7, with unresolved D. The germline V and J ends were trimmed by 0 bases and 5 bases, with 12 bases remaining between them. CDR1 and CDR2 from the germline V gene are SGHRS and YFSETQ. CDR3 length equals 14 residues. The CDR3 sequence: CASSLADVADEQYF. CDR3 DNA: TGCGCCAGCAGCTTGGCCGATGTGGCGGACGAGCAGTACTTC. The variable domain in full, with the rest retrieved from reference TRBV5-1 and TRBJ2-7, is KAGVTQTPRYLIKTRGQQVTLSCSPISGHRSVSWYQQTPGQGLQFLFEYFSETQRNKGNFPGRFSGRQFSNSRSEMNVSTLELGDSALYLCASSLADVADEQYFGPGTRLTVT.

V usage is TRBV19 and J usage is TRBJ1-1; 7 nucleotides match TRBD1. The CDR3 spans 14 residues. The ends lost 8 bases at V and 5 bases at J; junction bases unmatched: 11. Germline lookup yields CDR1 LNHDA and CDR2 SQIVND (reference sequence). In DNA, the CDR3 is TGTGCCAGTTGGCACAGGGGTCGGGGGACTGAAGCTTTCTTT. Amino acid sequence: CASWHRGRGTEAFF.

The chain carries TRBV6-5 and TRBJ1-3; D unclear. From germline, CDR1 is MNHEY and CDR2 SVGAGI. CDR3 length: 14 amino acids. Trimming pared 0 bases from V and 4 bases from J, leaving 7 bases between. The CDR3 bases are TGTGCCAGCAGTTACTCGAGACAAGGAAACACCATATATTTT. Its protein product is CASSYSRQGNTIYF.

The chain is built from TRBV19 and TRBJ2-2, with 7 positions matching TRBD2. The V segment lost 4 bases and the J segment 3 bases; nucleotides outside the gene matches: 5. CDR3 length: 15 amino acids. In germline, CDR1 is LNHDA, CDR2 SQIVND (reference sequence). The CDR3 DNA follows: TGTGCCAGTAGTAGCGGGAGAAGTTACACCGGGGAGCTGTTTTTT. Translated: CASSSGRSYTGELFF.

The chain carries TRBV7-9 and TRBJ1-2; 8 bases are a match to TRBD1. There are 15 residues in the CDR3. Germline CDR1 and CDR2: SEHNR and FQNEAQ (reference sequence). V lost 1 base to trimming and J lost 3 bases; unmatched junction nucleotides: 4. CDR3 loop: CASSLGTGSHYGYTF. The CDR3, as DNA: TGTGCCAGCAGCTTAGGGACAGGGTCCCACTATGGCTACACCTTC.

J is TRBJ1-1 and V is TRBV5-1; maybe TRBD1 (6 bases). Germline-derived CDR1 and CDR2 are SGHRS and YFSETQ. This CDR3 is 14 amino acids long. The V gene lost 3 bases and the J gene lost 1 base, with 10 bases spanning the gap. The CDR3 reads CASSSGHPNTEAFF. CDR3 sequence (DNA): TGCGCCAGCAGCTCGGGACACCCGAACACTGAAGCTTTCTTT. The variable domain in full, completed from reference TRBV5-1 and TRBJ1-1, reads KAGVTQTPRYLIKTRGQQVTLSCSPISGHRSVSWYQQTPGQGLQFLFEYFSETQRNKGNFPGRFSGRQFSNSRSEMNVSTLELGDSALYLCASSSGHPNTEAFFGQGTRLTVV.

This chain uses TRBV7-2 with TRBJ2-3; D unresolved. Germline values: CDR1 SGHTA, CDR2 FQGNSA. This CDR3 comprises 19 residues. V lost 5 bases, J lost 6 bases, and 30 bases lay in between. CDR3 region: CASSLRSLIEVVDADTQYF. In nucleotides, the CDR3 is TGTGCCAGCAGCCTACGCTCACTGATAGAGGTGGTGGATGCGGATACGCAGTATTTT.